This T cell receptor beta chain originates from a study of cytomegalovirus exposure and HLA in healthy donors (dated by TCRdb to the late 2010s). In the study overall: An earlier analysis of some 600 of the donors reported approximately 300 Gb of sequence data and around 110 million unique TCR beta sequences obtained from about 200 million T cells. The later analysis used no new phenotypic data to find candidate immune exposures, relying instead on TCR beta sequences and their occurrence across donors. Typing coverage differed by locus: A, B, C, DRB1 and DQB1 were typed in about 620-640 donors, DQA1 in about 560, DPA1 in around 600, and DPB1 in around 440. Because of strong linkage in the cohort, five DR-DQ haplotypes were treated as single units for association and clustering. A separate validation cohort of over a hundred different subjects was used in addition to the approximately 610-subject first cohort. A later genetic analysis took genome-wide SNP genotypes for about 55% of the 666 donors and used that subset as a discovery cohort. Class I and class II HLA loci were covered by the typing at four-digit resolution. A later analysis re-examined previously published TCR beta repertoires from more than 650 donors and added high-resolution HLA genotyping to investigate patterns of TCR occurrence. To predict cytomegalovirus infection status, the study brought together high-throughput TCR immunosequencing, statistical association of individual TCRs with disease status, and machine learning. Alongside the repertoire data, information on donor age, sex, ethnicity and CMV serostatus was compiled. To decide whether each TCR beta V gene segment behaved as functional or pseudogenic, an earlier analysis of 587 of the donors relied on high-throughput TCR beta sequencing. Among the approximately 430 genotyped donors, roughly 80% belonged to the genetic ancestry cluster associated with self-reported Caucasian donors. Roughly 300 gigabases of sequencing data and approximately 92 million unique TCR sequences made up an early release that covered fewer than 650 HLA-typed donors. The study used immunosequencing to profile the T cell repertoires of approximately 640 subjects and linked those repertoires to cytomegalovirus serostatus. All discovery cohort repertoires had been generated using a single sequencing platform. Across some 400 genotyped donors of the cohort, an average of 235,054 unique TCR beta nucleotide sequences per donor were sequenced, and roughly 18% of those sequences were non-productive. The study aimed to test whether cataloging public T cell receptors could reveal signatures of past pathogen exposure. The study at large found these results: Because some donors lacked HLA typing at each locus, the association tests relied only on the typed subset. The sequencing pipeline was judged likely to have produced a cluster of highly shared sequence variants as a technical artifact. In a later analysis, most CMV-associated TCR beta chains were found to appear HLA-restricted, with HLA associations seemingly driven largely by CMV exposure. The 87-base-pair reads could not distinguish some IMGT-functional V segments, including TRBV6-2 and TRBV6-3, so those segments were excluded. Specific HLA alleles were associated with over 15,000 TCR beta sequences at a false discovery rate of 0.05 in a later analysis. Across donors, most TCR sequences were observed very rarely, whereas some public TCRs were present in many individuals. In vitro tests confirmed that three of the cytomegalovirus-associated TCR beta chains recognize cytomegalovirus antigens. CMV serostatus was the only immune exposure information available for the cohort. A later analysis found that TCR association rates varied across HLA loci, with DRB1 alleles showing the most associated TCRs and HLA-C alleles the fewest. When HLA alleles, especially DR and DQ, strongly co-occurred, attributing TCR associations to individual alleles was difficult. A further reported finding was that TCR beta sequences accurately predicted the HLA-A and HLA-B alleles for most subjects in the first cohort. A later genetic analysis associated a missense DCLRE1C variant with V-gene and J-gene trimming of TCR beta chains, and an independent cohort replicated the association. Presence/absence analyses assumed roughly uniform sequencing depth across donors, an assumption that may not hold. In a later analysis, HLA-associated TCR beta chains were found to be more clonally expanded and to have lower generation probabilities than equally common non-associated chains. In the study, 164 TCR beta chains were listed as associated with cytomegalovirus. Compared with the approximately 600-donor mean, donors in an Asian-associated ancestry cluster had fewer N-insertions in productive TCRs, according to a later genetic analysis. Correlated functional status among segregating V segments might reflect linkage disequilibrium, but an unknown experimental factor could not be ruled out. Broadly in line with IMGT annotations, most TCR beta V segments showed up in productive rearrangements about 87% or about 30% of the time in an earlier analysis of 450 to 600 of the donors. The authors suggested that the approach could potentially be extended to other disease states and immunological phenotypes. The classifier was reported to diagnose cytomegalovirus status with high specificity and sensitivity in both the original and validation cohorts. The cohort was sequenced for TCR beta chains only, and without alpha or paired-chain data the features that could be detected were limited. In a later analysis, several top co-occurrence clusters were reported to appear linked to parvovirus B19, influenza, CMV and Epstein-Barr virus. Because counts were too low, under 20 rarely observed V segments, including chromosome 9 orphons, were left out of the earlier analysis of 587 of the donors.

In this sample, this clone turned up once. Its antigen is not yet known. No per-base quality is available; no much larger clone lies one base away. Inclusive of the bounding cysteine and phenylalanine, the CDR3 is 14 residues long. The kept DNA is CDR3 alone, 42 bases in frame from the first base. Reading the germline V gene (reference sequence) gives CDR1 LNHDA and CDR2 SQIVND. V loses 7 bases at its end and J loses 6 bases; junction bases beyond the gene matches: 9. Receptor libraries were prepared by the immunoSEQ multiplex PCR assay. A mixture of 60 forward primers for TCR Vbeta segments and 13 reverse primers for TCR Jbeta segments was used in the multiplex PCR. The CDR3 region of rearranged TCR beta genes was amplified from genomic DNA with a multiplex PCR assay. Amplified TCR beta libraries were sequenced as 87-base-pair reads on the Illumina HiSeq System. The paper's data handling went like this. Across the 600 to 700 repertoires, a later analysis counted around 80 million unique TCR beta chains, some 11 million of which were shared by at least two donors. Raw reads were error-corrected and collapsed into unique sequences with a nearest-neighbor algorithm that merged closely related sequences to remove PCR and sequencing errors. V, D and J gene segments were assigned by aligning CDR3 sequences to IMGT reference sequences. For a sequence to be retained, a match of at least six nucleotides was required to both a V gene segment and a J gene segment. Rearrangements were classified as productive when the CDR3 lacked stop codons and remained in frame with V and J, and all other rearrangements were classified as non-productive. Following IMGT convention, CDR3 was defined as the stretch from the second conserved V-encoded cysteine up to the conserved J-encoded phenylalanine. In an earlier analysis of roughly 610 of the donors, sequences lacking an unambiguous match to a single V gene segment were excluded. An earlier analysis of a few hundred of the donors classified V segments as functional when productive rearrangements were above 56.7% and as segregating when the standard deviation between donors was above 5%. A statistical classification framework was built for diagnosing cytomegalovirus status from the catalog of TCR beta chain sequences. In a later analysis, V and J genes were assigned by comparing TCR nucleotide sequences against IMGT/GENE-DB human TR gene sequences. In a later analysis, CDR3 sequences and most-parsimonious VDJ recombination scenarios were assigned using the TCRdist pipeline. In a later analysis, each TCR beta chain was defined by its CDR3 amino acid sequence together with its V-gene family, and reads without a unique V-gene family were excluded. As a way to deal with suspected cross-contamination and a sequencing artifact, a later analysis dropped 450 to 600 nucleotide sequences that were highly shared and had low generation probability. In a later analysis, a clonal expansion index for each public chain was calculated from normalized within-repertoire ranks of inferred template counts. In a later analysis, generation probabilities were computed with a VDJ recombination model fitted to out-of-frame rearrangements, and the resulting probabilities were checked against IGoR. In a later analysis, TCR-TCR, TCR-HLA and TCR-CMV co-occurrence was scored with hypergeometric tests, and a repertoire-size bias correction was applied to TCR pairs. False discovery rates were estimated in a later analysis by permuting HLA or CMV assignments 20 times. In a later analysis, co-occurring TCRs were grouped using DBSCAN, with TCRdist sequence similarity added in when clustering inside HLA-allele-positive subsets. For co-occurrence clustering, repertoires with fewer than 30,000 or more than 120,000 public chains were excluded, along with a handful of repertoires with anomalous nucleotide sharing. This immuneACCESS table, as held by TCRdb, lists in-frame sequences with V and J called but not all clones. Of the missing ones, under half trace to an unresolved V gene in checked studies; the others have no known cause. For V, J and clone size, that table is used; D and trimming come from the DNA. This sample lists more than 150,000 clones; around four fifths were detected once. 1% of the sample belongs to the ten largest clones.

The cohort comprised 666 healthy bone marrow donors. Cohort members were all nominally healthy when sampled, although unrecorded immune exposures were likely present. The donor was CMV seropositive and was included in the group of approximately 300 seropositive cohort members. Each donor provided a peripheral blood sample, and peripheral blood mononuclear cells were used for TCR beta sequencing. The Qiagen DNeasy Blood Extraction Kit was used to extract genomic DNA from the blood cell samples. Here the chain combines TRBV19 and TRBJ2-4, and 7 junctional nucleotides match TRBD2. This TCR derives from a woman between 45 and 65 years old in good health and CMV-seropositive. Input material: PBMCs. This receptor has the CDR3 CASTPSSGPNIQYF. The DNA sequence follows: TGTGCCAGTACCCCGTCTAGCGGCCCAAACATTCAGTACTTC.